This T cell receptor beta chain emerged from a study of blood T cell repertoires in COVID-19. Study-level background: In each case, the material was cDNA or gDNA derived from T cells, B-cell-depleted T cells, or PBMCs.

In terms of age and location, participants ranged from roughly 18 to 100 years and lived in about two dozen US areas. Which cohort a participant joined came from the clinical history participants gave. The method was immunoSEQ multiplex PCR; TCRdb's version includes in-frame clones alone and lacks a portion of them. The sample has 200,000 to 250,000 clones, roughly 88% seen once. The TCR was taken from a woman aged 45-60 years with acute COVID-19. The sequenced sample was PBMCs or T cells enriched from blood (not recorded which).

The CDR3 region has the DNA TGTGCCAGCTCTCTAACTCCGGGACTAGCGGTATACGAGCAGTACTTC. Its translation: CASSLTPGLAVYEQYF. J is TRBJ2-7 and V is TRBV18; 11 bases are a match to TRBD2. V lost 6 bases to trimming and J lost 4 bases; unmatched junction nucleotides: 11. CDR1 and CDR2 from the germline V gene are KGHSH and LQKENI. The CDR3 has 16 amino acids.